One sample yielded the 15 T cell receptor beta chains listed below, sequenced in a study of blood T cells in healthy people across ages. Sample-barcoded 5' priming and a J-beta primer mix drove a second PCR of roughly 7 to 11 cycles. TCRdb recomputed calls from the 5' RACE reads with MiXCR, one row per CDR3 protein. The sample gives approximately 1,700,000 distinct CDR3 sequences, roughly 43% of which show up once; roughly 23% is in the top ten. Source material: blood. All receptors come from a human donor in good health.

J is TRBJ1-1 and V is TRBV20-1; D is unclear. Germline V lookup: CDR1 DFQATT, CDR2 SNEGSKA (reference sequence). With 5 bases removed from V and 1 base from J, the gap between germline ends came to 11 bases. The CDR3 extends over 13 amino acids. The CDR3 DNA reads TGCAGTGCTGGAGGGTGGGGGAACACTGAAGCTTTCTTT. Amino acid sequence: CSAGGWGNTEAFF.

The count of this clonotype is one. Sequence at one end of the junction differs from germline and may be a read error. V is TRBV20-1 and J is TRBJ1-4, with a tentative D call TRBD1 (5 bases). The CDR3 is made up of 17 amino acids. Looked up from germline, CDR1 is DFQATT and CDR2 is SNEGSKA (reference sequence). CDR3 in amino acids: CCARVSAGRATNEKLFF. The CDR3 DNA reads as TGCTGTGCTAGAGTGTCGGCAGGGAGGGCGACTAATGAAAAACTGTTTTTT.

V usage is TRBV7-2 and J usage is TRBJ1-1; D is unclear. The length of the CDR3 is 12 residues. Germline CDR1 and CDR2: SGHTA and FQGNSA. V dropped 5 bases and J dropped 4 bases, with 8 bases sitting between them. The CDR3 nucleotides read TGTGCCAGCAGCACCTCCGGCACTGAAGCTTTCTTT. It specifies CASSTSGTEAFF. Using reference TRBV7-2 and TRBJ1-1 for the parts outside the CDR3, the full variable domain is GAGVSQSPSNKVTEKGKDVELRCDPISGHTALYWYRQSLGQGLEFLIYFQGNSAPDKSGLPSDRFSAERTGGSVSTLTIQRTQQEDSAVYLCASSTSGTEAFFGQGTRLTVV.

This clonotype was seen a handful of times. CDR3 bases: TGTGCCAGCAGCTTAGCGTCGCACTACAACAATGAGCAGTTCTTC. Amino acids: CASSLASHYNNEQFF. This chain joins TRBV7-2 and TRBJ2-1; D remains ambiguous. V was pared by 0 bases and J by 5 bases, with 11 bases between. The CDR3 is 15 amino acids. Germline V gives CDR1 SGHTA, CDR2 FQGNSA.

The J gene is TRBJ2-3, the V gene TRBV3-1; D may match TRBD1 or TRBD2 (5 bases each). The germline CDR1 and CDR2 sequences are LGHDT and YNNKEL (reference sequence). V was cut by 0 bases and J by 1 base, with 11 bases left in between. This CDR3 region has 16 residues. The CDR3 region is CASSQDPTGRTDTQYF. The CDR3 DNA reads TGTGCCAGCAGCCAAGATCCTACGGGGCGCACAGATACGCAGTATTTT.

This chain connects TRBV20-1 to TRBJ2-3; D possibly uses TRBD1 or TRBD2 (5 bases each). Germline lookup yields CDR1 DFQATT and CDR2 SNEGSKA (reference sequence). V lost 5 bases to trimming and J lost 5 bases, with 11 bases between them. This CDR3 is built from 12 residues. The DNA of the CDR3 is TGCAGTGCTCGCTTGGGGGTAGATACGCAGTATTTT. Translated: CSARLGVDTQYF.

This clonotype has only a few counts. The V and J genes are TRBV10-2 and TRBJ2-5; D is unresolved. Germline CDR1 WSHSY, CDR2 SAAADI. The CDR3 has 14 amino acids. The V and J ends lost 5 bases and 1 base respectively, with 11 bases between them. The CDR3 bases are TGCGCCAGCAGTTATTCAGTCTTCCAAGAGACCCAGTACTTC. Protein: CASSYSVFQETQYF.

The chain employs TRBV20-1 and TRBJ1-5, with unresolved D. The CDR3 loop spans 13 amino acids. CDR1 is DFQATT, CDR2 SNEGSKA, per germline (reference sequence). Trimming stripped 7 bases from V and 4 bases from J, with 14 bases between. This chain's CDR3 is CSVRQDQNQPQHF. The CDR3 DNA reads TGCAGTGTTAGGCAGGACCAAAATCAGCCCCAGCATTTT.

The J gene is TRBJ2-3, the V gene TRBV20-1; D is unresolved. With 4 bases removed from V and 2 bases from J, the gap between germline ends came to 10 bases. Germline V CDR1 and CDR2: DFQATT, SNEGSKA (reference sequence). The CDR3 spans 13 residues. CDR3 residues: CSANPRNTDTQYF. CDR3 DNA sequence: TGCAGTGCTAACCCCAGGAACACAGATACGCAGTATTTT.

The chain uses TRBV12-3 or TRBV12-4 and TRBJ2-7, with TRBD1 matching 7 bases. The CDR3 is 16 residues long. Trimming at V came to 6 bases and at J to 2 bases, leaving 13 bases not matched to a gene. The CDR3 DNA sequence: TGTGCCAGCAGCCCAATCCTCGGGACAGATACCTACGAGCAGTACTTC. Amino acid sequence: CASSPILGTDTYEQYF.

This chain joins TRBV7-6 and TRBJ1-5, with D tentatively TRBD1 (5 bases). Per germline, CDR1 SGHVS and CDR2 FNYEAQ. The germline V and J ends were trimmed by 3 bases and 13 bases, with 13 bases remaining between them. The CDR3 has 12 residues. Here the CDR3 reads CASSLGPGRQHF. The CDR3 region has the DNA TGTGCCAGCAGCTTGGGTCCGGGACGGCAGCATTTT.

The DNA for the CDR3 is TGCAGTGCTAGAGATAGGCTAGCGACATCCCCAGATACGCAGTATTTT. Its translation: CSARDRLATSPDTQYF. The gene calls are TRBV20-1 and TRBJ2-3; TRBD2 might be the D (6 bases). From germline, CDR1 is DFQATT and CDR2 SNEGSKA (reference sequence). The ends were cut back, 0 bases at V and 4 bases at J, with 17 bases in the middle. The CDR3 spans 16 residues.

With respect to this clonotype: At one end the junction does not follow the germline gene, possibly because of a read error. V gene TRBV15 combines with J gene TRBJ2-1; D unresolved. Looked up from germline, CDR1 is LNHNV and CDR2 is YYDKDF (reference sequence). CDR3 length: 13 amino acids. Here the CDR3 DNA reads TGTGCCACCAACAGAGATAGATCCTACGAGCAGTTCTTC. Residues: CATNRDRSYEQFF.

Turning to this clonotype: One end of the junction fails to match germline, which may point to a read error. J is TRBJ2-7 and V is TRBV14; perhaps TRBD2 as D (5 bases). The V gene's germline CDR1 is SGHDN and CDR2 FVKESK. The CDR3 spans 16 residues. As DNA, the CDR3 is TGTGCCAGCAGCCACCGCCGGGGTCCGAGCTCCTACGGGCAGTACTTC. Amino acids: CASSHRRGPSSYGQYF.

This clonotype was counted once. The chain recombines TRBV6-5 with TRBJ1-1; 8 bases map to TRBD1. This CDR3 contains 14 residues. Germline V lookup: CDR1 MNHEY, CDR2 SVGAGI. V lost 6 bases and J lost 5; bases outside the gene matches: 8. This CDR3 reads CASRWTGYSTEAFF. Here the CDR3 DNA reads TGTGCCAGCAGGTGGACAGGGTATAGTACTGAAGCTTTCTTT.